This T cell receptor beta chain was retrieved from a study of early T cells in non-severe SARS-CoV-2 infection. The wider study: Bulk RNA from unsorted whole blood was sequenced; chains were unpaired. Study-wide results and caveats: Matching results from VDJdb favored anti-spike CD8 responses, leaving private and CD4 specificities undetected.

This clonotype was seen only a few times. Its matching antigen is unknown. The CDR3 covers 15 residues. Germline V lookup: CDR1 SGHAT, CDR2 FQNNGV. V lost 5 bases to trimming and J lost 7 bases, with 17 bases between them. Unique molecular identifier tags were affixed to discrete cDNA molecules. TCRdb processed the 5' RACE reads anew with MiXCR; each CDR3 protein has one entry. This table holds about 49,000 distinct CDR3 sequences, approximately 4.1% found once. The source material was whole blood. The rearrangement uses TRBV11-2 and TRBJ2-2; maybe TRBD1 (5 bases). The clonotype originates from an adult who was a healthcare worker with PCR-confirmed SARS-CoV-2 infection or an uninfected control (not recorded which). CDR3: CASSLGRERGGELFF. CDR3 bases: TGTGCCAGCAGCCTAGGCAGGGAAAGAGGCGGGGAGCTGTTTTTT. Filled out from reference TRBV11-2 and TRBJ2-2, the complete variable domain reads EAGVAQSPRYKIIEKRQSVAFWCNPISGHATLYWYQQILGQGPKLLIQFQNNGVVDDSQLPKDRFSAERLKGVDSTLKIQPAKLEDSAVYLCASSLGRERGGELFFGEGSRLTVL.